One T cell receptor (beta chain) is described in this entry. Other DNA variants within this sample encode the same CDR3. The CDR3 totals 14 residues. The V gene lost 1 base and the J gene lost 2 bases, with 6 bases spanning the gap. Germline-derived CDR1 and CDR2 are KGHSH and LQKENI. The Seattle patients joined while their infection was active and were tracked longitudinally afterward. This record comes from a study of blood T cell repertoires in COVID-19. Study context: The cDNA or gDNA used as material had been derived from T cells, B-cell-depleted T cells, or PBMCs.

Sequenced by immunoSEQ multiplex PCR; TCRdb stores in-frame clones only, minus some. The sample shows about 160,000 clones, around 84% of them seen only once. Sample: peripheral blood. V and J are TRBV18 and TRBJ1-3, with D possibly being TRBD1 (5 bases). This sequence was found in a woman in her fifties or sixties with COVID-19, enrolled during active disease. The CDR3 DNA is TGTGCCAGCTCACCACAAGGGGCTGGAAACACCATATATTTT. It is translated as CASSPQGAGNTIYF. The whole variable domain, filled in from reference TRBV18 and TRBJ1-3, reads NAGVMQNPRHLVRRRGQEARLRCSPMKGHSHVYWYRQLPEEGLKFMVYLQKENIIDESGMPKERFSAEFPKEGPSILRIQQVVRGDSAAYFCASSPQGAGNTIYFGEGSWLTVV.